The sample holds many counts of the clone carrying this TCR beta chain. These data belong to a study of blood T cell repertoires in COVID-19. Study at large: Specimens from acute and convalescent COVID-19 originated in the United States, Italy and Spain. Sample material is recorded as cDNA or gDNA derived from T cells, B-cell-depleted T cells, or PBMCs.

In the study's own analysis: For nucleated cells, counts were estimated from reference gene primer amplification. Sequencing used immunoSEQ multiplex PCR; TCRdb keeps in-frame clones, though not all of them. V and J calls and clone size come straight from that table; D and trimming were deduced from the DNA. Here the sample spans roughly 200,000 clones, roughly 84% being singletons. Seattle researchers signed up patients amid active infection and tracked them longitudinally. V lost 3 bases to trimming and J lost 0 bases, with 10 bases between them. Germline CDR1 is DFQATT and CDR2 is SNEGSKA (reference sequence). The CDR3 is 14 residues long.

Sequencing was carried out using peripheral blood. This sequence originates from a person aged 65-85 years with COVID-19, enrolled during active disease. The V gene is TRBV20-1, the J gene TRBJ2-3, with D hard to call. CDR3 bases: TGCAGTGCTAGTATTAGAACTAGCACAGATACGCAGTATTTT. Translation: CSASIRTSTDTQYF.